These 23 T cell receptor beta chains came from one sample sequenced in a study of Ad26.COV2.S vaccination and SARS-CoV-2 variants. Treatment denoted: over 15 received Ad26.COV2.S at low or high dose, single or two shots; a few received placebo; per-sample allocation not given. It was on day 63 after the first vaccine or placebo injection that samples were taken. Measured with immunoSEQ multiplex PCR; TCRdb has only the in-frame clones, and not every one. The table shows about 400,000 clones, with about nine tenths occurring only once. The sample here was peripheral blood, taken in a trial of Ad26.COV2.S vaccine versus placebo. The receptors here all came from a person aged 18-60 years who received the Ad26.COV2.S COVID-19 vaccine or a placebo.

The chain is built from TRBV5-6 and TRBJ2-1; D call uncertain. CDR3 length equals 13 residues. V lost 4 bases, J lost 7 bases, and 12 bases lay in between. From germline, CDR1 is SGHDT and CDR2 YYEEEE. The CDR3 loop is CASSLLSENEQFF. The CDR3 nucleotides are TGTGCCAGCAGCCTCCTATCAGAGAATGAGCAGTTCTTC.

Worth noting for this clone: The limits of the CDR3 on the DNA are not certain, so only TCRdb's listed CDR3 is given. V and J are TRBV6-5 and TRBJ1-2. Germline V gene lookup returns CDR1 MNHEY and CDR2 SVGAGI. Inclusive of both ends, the CDR3 amounts to 13 amino acids. The CDR3 here is CASSTSGDDGYTF.

The table lists this clone with a count of one. The chain has TRBV6-2 or TRBV6-3 and TRBJ2-2, with D possibly TRBD1 on 5 matching bases. V lost 2 bases, J lost 6 bases, and 10 bases lay in between. The CDR3 loop spans 14 amino acids. Germline V gives CDR1 MNHEY, CDR2 SVGEGT. This chain's CDR3 is CASSYAGIAGELFF. The DNA of the CDR3 is TGTGCCAGCAGTTACGCAGGGATCGCCGGGGAGCTGTTTTTT.

The chain employs TRBV24-1 and TRBJ2-7; D perhaps matches TRBD2 (5 bases). The germline gives CDR1 KGHDR, CDR2 SFDVKD. With 1 base removed from V and 11 bases from J, the gap between germline ends came to 11 bases. The CDR3 length is 12 residues. The CDR3: CATSDFRGLEYF. The CDR3 coding sequence is TGTGCCACCAGTGATTTTCGGGGTTTGGAGTACTTC.

Details on this clone: Within the sample, other DNA sequences also encode this same CDR3. CDR3 in DNA: TGTGCCAGCAGTTACGACGGGGAGAACACTGAAGCTTTCTTT. Translating it yields CASSYDGENTEAFF. The gene calls are TRBV6-2 or TRBV6-3 and TRBJ1-1; D is unresolved. Germline lookup yields CDR1 MNHEY and CDR2 SVGEGT. The CDR3 sequence is 14 residues long. Trimming took 2 bases from V and 1 from J, leaving 8 bases between them.

V usage is TRBV9 and J usage is TRBJ2-2; D is possibly TRBD1 (6 bases). This CDR3 region has 16 residues. From germline, CDR1 is SGDLS and CDR2 YYNGEE. Trimming took 0 bases from V and 4 from J, leaving 13 bases between them. Written as DNA, the CDR3 is TGTGCCAGCAGCGTAGCGGGACATAGCTTCACCGGGGAGCTGTTTTTT. Encoded protein: CASSVAGHSFTGELFF.

The chain joins TRBV7-2 to TRBJ2-1, with 11 bases matching TRBD2. This CDR3 has 15 amino acids. Germline V CDR1 and CDR2: SGHTA, FQGNSA. The trim removed 5 bases at V and 5 bases at J, leaving 5 bases unmatched. In nucleotides, the CDR3 is TGTGCCAGCAGCCGCCCTAGCGGGGGGCACAATGAGCAGTTCTTC. Translated, it gives CASSRPSGGHNEQFF.

The rearrangement joins TRBV5-4 to TRBJ1-2; D perhaps matches TRBD1 (5 bases). The germline gives CDR1 SGHNT, CDR2 YYREEE (reference sequence). Between the trimmed V and J ends, which lost 0 bases and 2 bases, there was a span of 8 bases. CDR3 length: 14 amino acids. CDR3 in amino acids: CASSLAAGNYGYTF. CDR3 bases: TGTGCCAGCAGCTTGGCCGCAGGGAACTATGGCTACACCTTC.

Only a few counts were recorded for this clone. The J gene is TRBJ2-3, the V gene TRBV19; D gene ambiguous. The CDR3 covers 14 residues. The germline V and J ends were trimmed by 9 bases and 3 bases, with 16 bases remaining between them. Germline loops: CDR1 LNHDA, CDR2 SQIVND (reference sequence). CDR3 DNA sequence: TGTGCCAGCCGCATAGGCGGTGGGACAGATACGCAGTATTTT. Protein product: CASRIGGGTDTQYF.

This clone was observed a single time. The chain joins TRBV29-1 to TRBJ1-1, with no clear D. Germline CDR1 reads SQVTM; CDR2 reads ANQGSEA. This CDR3 is 13 amino acids long. Trimming shortened V by 1 base and J by 1 base, and 7 bases separated the two germline ends. The CDR3 is CSVEVGQNTEAFF. The CDR3 region has the DNA TGCAGCGTTGAAGTCGGGCAGAACACTGAAGCTTTCTTT. The full variable domain, with the rest looked up from reference TRBV29-1 and TRBJ1-1, is SAVISQKPSRDICQRGTSLTIQCQVDSQVTMMFWYRQQPGQSLTLIATANQGSEATYESGFVIDKFPISRPNLTFSTLTVSNMSPEDSSIYLCSVEVGQNTEAFFGQGTRLTVV.

The chain has TRBV9 and TRBJ2-1, with 11 nucleotides matching TRBD2. The germline CDR1 and CDR2 sequences are SGDLS and YYNGEE. Trimming cost V 4 bases and J 3 bases; bases outside gene matches: 3. The CDR3 spans 15 residues. The CDR3 DNA sequence: TGTGCCAGCAGCTCTAGCGGGGGGTTCTACAATGAGCAGTTCTTC. It specifies CASSSSGGFYNEQFF. The full variable domain, in which reference TRBV9 and TRBJ2-1 provide the parts outside the CDR3, is DSGVTQTPKHLITATGQRVTLRCSPRSGDLSVYWYQQSLDQGLQFLIQYYNGEERAKGNILERFSAQQFPDLHSELNLSSLELGDSALYFCASSSSGGFYNEQFFGPGTRLTVL.

This clone has at least ten counts. V and J are TRBV4-3 and TRBJ2-3; D perhaps matches TRBD2 (6 bases). The germline CDR1 and CDR2 sequences are LGHNA and YSLEER. The CDR3 is 17 amino acids. Trimming took 0 bases from V and 2 from J, leaving 15 bases between them. This chain's CDR3 is CASSQEFRDLITDTQYF. DNA for the CDR3: TGCGCCAGCAGCCAAGAATTCCGGGACTTAATCACAGATACGCAGTATTTT.

The chain joins TRBV10-3 to TRBJ1-5; tentative D call: TRBD1 (5 bases). With 3 bases removed from V and 4 bases from J, the gap between germline ends came to 10 bases. This CDR3 region has 14 residues. Germline-derived CDR1 and CDR2 are ENHRY and SYGVKD. For the CDR3, the DNA is TGTGCCATCAGTGACAGGGTACCTAATCAGCCCCAGCATTTT. Encoded protein: CAISDRVPNQPQHF.

The chain joins TRBV20-1 to TRBJ2-1; possibly TRBD1 for D (5 bases). The CDR3 contains 10 residues. Germline CDR1 and CDR2: DFQATT and SNEGSKA (reference sequence). The V and J ends lost 5 bases and 10 bases respectively, with 9 bases between them. CDR3 in amino acids: CSAGAAEQFF. In DNA form, the CDR3 reads TGCAGTGCTGGGGCTGCAGAGCAGTTCTTC.

This chain uses TRBV7-9 with TRBJ2-2; D ambiguous. V lost 3 bases and J 6 bases, leaving 11 bases between the germline ends. The CDR3 contains 14 residues. In germline, CDR1 is SEHNR, CDR2 FQNEAQ (reference sequence). The CDR3 reads CASSFTARAGELFF. For the CDR3, the DNA is TGTGCCAGCAGCTTCACGGCAAGGGCCGGGGAGCTGTTTTTT.

The CDR3 reads CASSIGTGRNGELFF. The CDR3 nucleotides read TGTGCCAGTAGTATTGGGACAGGGCGTAACGGGGAGCTGTTTTTT. The chain joins TRBV19 to TRBJ2-2; 9 bases agree with TRBD1. The CDR3 consists of 15 residues. Germline loops: CDR1 LNHDA, CDR2 SQIVND (reference sequence). V shed 3 bases, J shed 7 bases, and the junction held 6 bases outside the gene matches.

V usage is TRBV14 and J usage is TRBJ2-1; D not resolved. V lost 1 base and J lost 8, with 9 bases in between. In germline, CDR1 is SGHDN, CDR2 FVKESK. The CDR3 extends over 13 amino acids. The CDR3 DNA reads TGTGCCAGCAGCCAAGGCAGATACGATGAGCAGTTCTTC. As protein: CASSQGRYDEQFF.

The chain carries TRBV19 and TRBJ1-1; a weak D match, TRBD1 (6 bases). Per germline, CDR1 LNHDA and CDR2 SQIVND (reference sequence). The CDR3 is 13 residues long. V was clipped by 8 bases and J by 1 base, with 11 bases between them. CDR3 sequence reads: CASHPGQNTEAFF. The CDR3 DNA is TGTGCCAGTCATCCGGGACAGAACACTGAAGCTTTCTTT.

This rearrangement joins TRBV27 to TRBJ2-7; D ambiguous. CDR1 and CDR2 (germline): MNHEY, SMNVEV (reference sequence). Trimming took 4 bases from V and 3 from J, leaving 19 bases between them. The CDR3 is made up of 16 amino acids. The CDR3 DNA follows: TGTGCCAGCAGTTCCCACGGGCCAGAAACCCGCTACGAGCAGTACTTC. This sequence encodes CASSSHGPETRYEQYF.

The V and J genes are TRBV7-9 and TRBJ2-3; no clear D gene. V was trimmed by 5 bases and J by 3 bases, leaving 15 bases between them. Germline V lookup: CDR1 SEHNR, CDR2 FQNEAQ (reference sequence). The CDR3 is made up of 15 amino acids. In DNA, the CDR3 is TGTGCCAGCAGCCCACCTATCGGATTGACAGATACGCAGTATTTT. It yields the protein CASSPPIGLTDTQYF.

This clone was counted a single time. The chain is built from TRBV10-3 and TRBJ2-1; possible D gene TRBD2, 6 bases. Deletions cut 6 bases from V and 8 bases from J, with 17 bases between. Germline values: CDR1 ENHRY, CDR2 SYGVKD. The CDR3 length is 14 residues. In nucleotides, the CDR3 is TGTGCCATCAGACCTGCGGGAATTACAGATGAGCAGTTCTTC. This encodes CAIRPAGITDEQFF.

This chain uses TRBV6-1 with TRBJ1-4; D gene ambiguous. CDR3 size: 16 residues. Germline V gene data show CDR1 as MNHNS and CDR2 as SASEGT. V lost 1 base and J lost 0, with 9 bases in between. For the CDR3, the DNA is TGTGCCAGCAGTGAAGGGGTGTTTGCAACTAATGAAAAACTGTTTTTT. It encodes CASSEGVFATNEKLFF.

The chain joins TRBV21-1 to TRBJ1-6; the DNA was not used to check the table's D call, TRBD1. TRBV21-1 is a known pseudogene. The CDR3 spans 16 residues. This chain's CDR3 is CASNPSPFTYGSPLHF. CDR3 DNA: TGTGCCAGCAACCCATCTCCATTTACATATGGCTCACCCCTCCACTTT.